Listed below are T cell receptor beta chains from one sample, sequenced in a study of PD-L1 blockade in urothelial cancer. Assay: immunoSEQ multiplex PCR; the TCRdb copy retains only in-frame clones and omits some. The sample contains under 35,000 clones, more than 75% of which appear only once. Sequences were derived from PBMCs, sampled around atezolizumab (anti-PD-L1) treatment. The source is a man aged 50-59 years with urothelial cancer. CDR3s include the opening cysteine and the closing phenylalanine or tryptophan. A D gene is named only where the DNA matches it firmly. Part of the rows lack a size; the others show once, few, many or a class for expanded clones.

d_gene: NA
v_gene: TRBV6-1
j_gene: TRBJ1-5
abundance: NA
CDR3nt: TGTGCCAGCAGACAGGGCAATCAGCCCCAGCATTTT
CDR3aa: CASRQGNQPQHF

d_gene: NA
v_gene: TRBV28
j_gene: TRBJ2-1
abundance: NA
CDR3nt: TGTGCCAGCAGTTCTACAGGGGGGGCCACGGGGCAGTTCTTC
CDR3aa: CASSSTGGATGQFF

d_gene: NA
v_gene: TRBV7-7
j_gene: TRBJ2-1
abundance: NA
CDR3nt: TGTGCCAGCAGCTTAGATAGAAGAACGGATGAGCAGTTCTTC
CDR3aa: CASSLDRRTDEQFF

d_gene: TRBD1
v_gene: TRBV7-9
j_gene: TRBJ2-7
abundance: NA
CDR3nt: TGTGCCAGCAGCGAGGCCCCGGGACAGCGCAACTACGAGCAGTACTTC
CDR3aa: CASSEAPGQRNYEQYF

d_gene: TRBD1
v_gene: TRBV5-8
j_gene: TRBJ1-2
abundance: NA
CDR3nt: TGTGCCAGCAGCCCGACAGGGGCAGCTAACTATGGCTACACCTTC
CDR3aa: CASSPTGAANYGYTF

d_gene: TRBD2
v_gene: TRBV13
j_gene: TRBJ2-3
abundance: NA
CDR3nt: TGTGCCAGCAGCCCAGGACTAGCGGGGAGCACAGATACGCAGTATTTT
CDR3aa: CASSPGLAGSTDTQYF

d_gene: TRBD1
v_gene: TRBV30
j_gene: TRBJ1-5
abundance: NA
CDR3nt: TGTGCCTGGCGGAGCGTATCCGGACAGGGCAATCAGCCCCAGCATTTT
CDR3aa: CAWRSVSGQGNQPQHF

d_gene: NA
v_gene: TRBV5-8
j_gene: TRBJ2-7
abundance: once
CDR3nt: TGTGCCAGCAGCTGGGGGGGAGGGGGGTCGACCTACGAGCAGTACTTC
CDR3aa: CASSWGGGGSTYEQYF

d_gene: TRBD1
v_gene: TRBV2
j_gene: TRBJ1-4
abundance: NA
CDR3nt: TGTGCCAGCATCGCGACAGGGCTGTCTACGGGTGAAAAACTGTTTTTT
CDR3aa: CASIATGLSTGEKLFF

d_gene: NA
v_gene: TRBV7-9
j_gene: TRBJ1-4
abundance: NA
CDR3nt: TGTGCCAGCAGCTTTGCGGGGGGGGAAAAACTGTTTTTT
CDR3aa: CASSFAGGEKLFF

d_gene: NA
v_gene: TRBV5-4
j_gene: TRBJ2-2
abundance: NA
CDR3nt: TGTGCCAGCAGCTTAACAAGGAACACCGGGGAGCTGTTTTTT
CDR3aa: CASSLTRNTGELFF

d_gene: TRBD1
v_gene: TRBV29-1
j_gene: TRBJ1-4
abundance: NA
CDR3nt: TGCAGCGTTGCGGACAGGGGAGATGAAAAACTGTTTTTT
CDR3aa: CSVADRGDEKLFF

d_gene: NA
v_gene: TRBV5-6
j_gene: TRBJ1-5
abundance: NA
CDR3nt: TGTGCCAGCAGCTTAGGGGGGGGTACCAATCAGCCCCAGCATTTT
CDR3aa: CASSLGGGTNQPQHF

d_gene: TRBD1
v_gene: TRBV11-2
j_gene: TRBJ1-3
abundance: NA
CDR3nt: TGTGCCAGCAGCGCCCTGTTCAGGGGGAGCTCTGGAAACACCATATATTTT
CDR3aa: CASSALFRGSSGNTIYF

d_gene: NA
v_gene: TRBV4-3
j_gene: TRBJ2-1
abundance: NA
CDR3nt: TGCGCCAGCAGCCAAGCCACCCGGGGCTCCTACAATGAGCAGTTCTTC
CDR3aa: CASSQATRGSYNEQFF

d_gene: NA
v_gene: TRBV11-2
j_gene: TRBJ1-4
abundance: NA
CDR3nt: TGTGCCAGCAGCGAAGGGGTGAGAACTAATGAAAAACTGTTTTTT
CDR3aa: CASSEGVRTNEKLFF

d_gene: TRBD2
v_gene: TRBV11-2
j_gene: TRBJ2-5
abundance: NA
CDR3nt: TGTGCCAGCAGCTTAGATGGGCTAGCGGGCAGTCCGACCCAGTACTTC
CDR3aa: CASSLDGLAGSPTQYF

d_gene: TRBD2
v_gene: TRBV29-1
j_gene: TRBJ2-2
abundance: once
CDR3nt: TGCAGCTCCGCGGAGACTAGCGGGGGGGTAGGGGGTAGCGGGGAGCTGTTTTTT
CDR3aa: CSSAETSGGVGGSGELFF

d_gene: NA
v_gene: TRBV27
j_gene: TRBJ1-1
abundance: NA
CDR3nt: TGTGCCAGCAGATCGGGTCGACGGTTGAACACTGAAGCTTTCTTT
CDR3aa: CASRSGRRLNTEAFF

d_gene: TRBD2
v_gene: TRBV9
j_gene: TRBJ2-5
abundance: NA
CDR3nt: TGTGCCAGCAGCCCTTACGGGAGGGCCGAGACCCAGTACTTC
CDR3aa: CASSPYGRAETQYF

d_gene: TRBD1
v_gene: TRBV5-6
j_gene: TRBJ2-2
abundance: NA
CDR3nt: TGTGCCAGCAGCTGGAGACAGGGGGACGGGGAGCTGTTTTTT
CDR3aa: CASSWRQGDGELFF

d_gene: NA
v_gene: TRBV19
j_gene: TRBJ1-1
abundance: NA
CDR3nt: TGTGCCAGTAGTATTTCGGGGTTGGGCACTGAAGCTTTCTTT
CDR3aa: CASSISGLGTEAFF

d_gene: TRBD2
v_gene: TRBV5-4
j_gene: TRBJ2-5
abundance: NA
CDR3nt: TGTGCCAGCAGCTTCTCAAGCGGGGGGCAAGAGACCCAGTACTTC
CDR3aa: CASSFSSGGQETQYF

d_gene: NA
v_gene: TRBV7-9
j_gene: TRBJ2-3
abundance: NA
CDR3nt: TGTGCCAGCAGCTTAGTCGGGGGGCCCACAGATACGCAGTATTTT
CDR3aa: CASSLVGGPTDTQYF

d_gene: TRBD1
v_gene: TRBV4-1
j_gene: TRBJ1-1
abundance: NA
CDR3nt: TGCGCCAGCAGCCACTCCAGAACAGGGGGTCGGAACACTGAAGCTTTCTTT
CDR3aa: CASSHSRTGGRNTEAFF

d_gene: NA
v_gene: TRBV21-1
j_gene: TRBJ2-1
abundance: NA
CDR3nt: TGTGCCAGCAGCAAAATCTCGCTAGCGGGGGATTACAATGAGCAGTTCTTC
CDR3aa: CASSKISLAGDYNEQFF

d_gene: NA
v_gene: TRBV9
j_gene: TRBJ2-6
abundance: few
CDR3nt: TGTGCCAGCAGCGCACCGGGGACTTCTGGGGCCAACGTCCTGACTTTC
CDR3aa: CASSAPGTSGANVLTF

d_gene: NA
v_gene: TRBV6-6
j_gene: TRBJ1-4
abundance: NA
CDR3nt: NA
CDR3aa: CASRVGTGTGDRTGYF

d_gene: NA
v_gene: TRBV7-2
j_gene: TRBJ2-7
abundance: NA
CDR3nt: TGTGCCAGCAGCCAACTAGTCAACGAGCAGTACTTC
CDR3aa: CASSQLVNEQYF

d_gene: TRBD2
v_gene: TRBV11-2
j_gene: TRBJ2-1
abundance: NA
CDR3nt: TGTGCCAGCAGCTTAGACGGGACTAGCGGGAGGGGCCATGAGCAGTTCTTC
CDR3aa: CASSLDGTSGRGHEQFF

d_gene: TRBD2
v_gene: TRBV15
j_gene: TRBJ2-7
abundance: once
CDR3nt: TGTGCCACCAGCAGAAGTAGCGGGAACGGCTACGAGCAGTACTTC
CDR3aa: CATSRSSGNGYEQYF

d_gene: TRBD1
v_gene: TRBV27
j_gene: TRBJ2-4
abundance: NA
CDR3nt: TGTGCCAGCGCGACAGGGGAACTAGCCAAAAACATTCAGTACTTC
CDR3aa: CASATGELAKNIQYF

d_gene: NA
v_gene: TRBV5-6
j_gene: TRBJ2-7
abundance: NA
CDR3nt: TGTGCCAGCAGCGTGGGGGGCTACGAGCAGTACTTC
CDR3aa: CASSVGGYEQYF

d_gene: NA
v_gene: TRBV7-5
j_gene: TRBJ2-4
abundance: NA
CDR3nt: TGTGCCAGAACCCAACAGGGGGCCCAATCCGGCATTCAGTACTTC
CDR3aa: CARTQQGAQSGIQYF